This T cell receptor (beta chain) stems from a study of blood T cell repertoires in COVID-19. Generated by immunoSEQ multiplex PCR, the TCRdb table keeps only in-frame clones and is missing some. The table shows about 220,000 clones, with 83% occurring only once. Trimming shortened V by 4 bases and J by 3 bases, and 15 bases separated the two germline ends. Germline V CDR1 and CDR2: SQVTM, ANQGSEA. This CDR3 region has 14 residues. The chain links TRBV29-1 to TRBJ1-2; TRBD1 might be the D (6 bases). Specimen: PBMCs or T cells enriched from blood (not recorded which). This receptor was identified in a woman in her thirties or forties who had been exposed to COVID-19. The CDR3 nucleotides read TGCAGCGTTGCCGGGTGGGGGGGCGACTATGGCTACACCTTC. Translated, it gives CSVAGWGGDYGYTF.